Listed below are T cell receptor beta chains from one sample, sequenced in a study of blood T cell repertoires in COVID-19. Assay: immunoSEQ multiplex PCR; the TCRdb copy retains only in-frame clones and omits some. Among 350,000 to 450,000 clones listed, 85% to 90% were seen once. The sample taken for sequencing was PBMCs or T cells enriched from blood (not recorded which). Receptors originate from a young man who had recovered from COVID-19. Both conserved end residues are part of each CDR3.

TRBV19	TRBJ2-1	CASSIRWREGTYNEQFF
TRBV5-5	TRBJ2-5	CASSRQGEETQYF
TRBV19	TRBJ1-4	CASSDTGANEKLFF
TRBV3-1/TRBV3-2	TRBJ2-7	CASSQVGLRAGGQDEQYF
TRBV2	TRBJ1-4	CASSEAGQRNEKLFF
TRBV5-5	TRBJ2-3	CASSLEGGADTQYF
TRBV5-1	TRBJ1-2	CASSLSQAIEQDGYTF
TRBV2	TRBJ2-7	CASSDLFPDYEQYF
TRBV5-1	TRBJ2-1	CASSSIAGERNEQFF
TRBV28	TRBJ2-7	CASRPGLAGGPYEQYF
TRBV27	TRBJ1-1	CASSLSQGLNTEAFF
TRBV19	TRBJ2-3	CASSIGRAVQVDTQYF
TRBV9	TRBJ2-5	CASSREQETQYF
TRBV7-8	TRBJ2-7	CASSQTRGASEQYF
TRBV29-1	TRBJ1-2	CSVATGGDYGYTF
TRBV4-2	TRBJ2-1	CASSEGSSGNWNEQFF
TRBV5-1	TRBJ2-5	CASSSRQGMYQETQYF